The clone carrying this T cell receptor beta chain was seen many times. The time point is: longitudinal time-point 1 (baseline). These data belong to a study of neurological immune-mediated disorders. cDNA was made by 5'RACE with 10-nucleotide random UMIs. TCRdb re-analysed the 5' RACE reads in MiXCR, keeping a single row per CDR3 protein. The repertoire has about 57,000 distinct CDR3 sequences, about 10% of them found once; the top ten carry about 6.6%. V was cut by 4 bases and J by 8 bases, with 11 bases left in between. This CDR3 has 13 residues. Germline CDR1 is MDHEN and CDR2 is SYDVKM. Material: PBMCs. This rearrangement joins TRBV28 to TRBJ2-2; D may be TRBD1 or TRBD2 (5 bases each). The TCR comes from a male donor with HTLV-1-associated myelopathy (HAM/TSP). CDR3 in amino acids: CASSSPGRGELFF. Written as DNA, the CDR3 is TGTGCCAGCAGTTCGCCAGGGAGAGGGGAGCTGTTTTTT.